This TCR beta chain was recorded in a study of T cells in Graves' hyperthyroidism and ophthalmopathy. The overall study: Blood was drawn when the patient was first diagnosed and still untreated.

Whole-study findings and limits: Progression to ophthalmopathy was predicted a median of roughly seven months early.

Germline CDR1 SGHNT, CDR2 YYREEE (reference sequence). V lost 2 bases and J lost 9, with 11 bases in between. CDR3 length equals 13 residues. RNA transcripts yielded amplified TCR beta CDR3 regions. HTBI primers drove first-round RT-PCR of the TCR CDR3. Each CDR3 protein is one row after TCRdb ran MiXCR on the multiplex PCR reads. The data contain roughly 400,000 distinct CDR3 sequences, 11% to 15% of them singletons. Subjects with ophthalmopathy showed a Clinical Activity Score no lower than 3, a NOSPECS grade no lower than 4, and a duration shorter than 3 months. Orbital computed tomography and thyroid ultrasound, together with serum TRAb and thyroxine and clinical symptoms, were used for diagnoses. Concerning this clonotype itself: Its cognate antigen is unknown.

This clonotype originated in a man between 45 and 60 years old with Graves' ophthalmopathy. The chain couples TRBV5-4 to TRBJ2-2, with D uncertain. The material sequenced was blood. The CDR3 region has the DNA TGTGCCAGCAGCTTTGAAGGAGTTCGGGAGCTGTTTTTT. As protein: CASSFEGVRELFF.